A single sample gave rise to the 29 T cell receptor beta chains below, sequenced in a study of cytomegalovirus exposure and HLA in healthy donors. Primers for the PCR totalled 60 Vbeta and 13 Jbeta. Data came from immunoSEQ multiplex PCR; TCRdb stores just in-frame clones and leaves some out. The sample records around 110,000 clones, around 75% being singletons. Input material: PBMCs. The receptors derive from a young woman in good health and CMV-seronegative.

The genes are TRBV28 and TRBJ1-4; TRBD1 is a possible D gene (5 bases). V was shortened by 7 bases and J by 6 bases, with 18 bases between the two germline ends. The germline CDR1 and CDR2 sequences are MDHEN and SYDVKM. This CDR3 has 15 amino acids. The CDR3 coding sequence is TGTGCCAGCAAACCGACAGAGGGAGGGCATGAAAAACTGTTTTTT. Its protein product is CASKPTEGGHEKLFF. Variable domain in full (rest from reference TRBV28 and TRBJ1-4): DVKVTQSSRYLVKRTGEKVFLECVQDMDHENMFWYRQDPGLGLRLIYFSYDVKMKEKGDIPEGYSVSREKKERFSLILESASTNQTSMYLCASKPTEGGHEKLFFGSGTQLSVL.

The DNA of the CDR3 is TGTGCCAGCAGCCCCGGGACAGGGGGCGTATGGTCACCCCTCCACTTT. It codes for CASSPGTGGVWSPLHF. The J gene is TRBJ1-6, the V gene TRBV5-6, with 12 bases identical to TRBD1. With V trimmed by 4 bases and J by 10 bases, 9 bases remained unmatched. CDR1 is SGHDT, CDR2 YYEEEE, per germline. The CDR3 extends over 16 amino acids.

The V gene is TRBV19, the J gene TRBJ1-1; no clear D gene. Germline CDR1 reads LNHDA; CDR2 reads SQIVND (reference sequence). The CDR3 has 13 amino acids. V lost 7 bases to trimming and J lost 0 bases, with 9 bases between them. The CDR3 DNA reads as TGTGCCAGTATCTCGACTGTGAACACTGAAGCTTTCTTT. Translated: CASISTVNTEAFF.

V is TRBV5-1 and J is TRBJ2-3; 8 positions agree with TRBD1. V lost 0 bases, J lost 3 bases, and 3 bases stayed unmatched. Germline assignment: CDR1 SGHRS and CDR2 YFSETQ. The CDR3 totals 15 residues. CDR3 amino acids: CASSLGGQGTDTQYF. DNA of the CDR3: TGCGCCAGCAGCTTGGGCGGACAGGGTACAGATACGCAGTATTTT.

This clone was seen a few times. The V gene is TRBV5-1, the J gene TRBJ2-3; D is perhaps TRBD2 (7 bases). CDR1 is SGHRS and CDR2 is YFSETQ in the germline V gene. The CDR3 consists of 16 residues. V dropped 7 bases and J dropped 2 bases, with 20 bases sitting between them. CDR3 amino acids: CASCPSRGGTTDTQYF. The CDR3 DNA is TGCGCCAGCTGCCCTTCTCGCGGGGGCACCACAGATACGCAGTATTTT.

This clone was counted between two and nine times. The gene calls are TRBV11-2 and TRBJ1-1; weak D call: TRBD1 (6 bases). Trimming removed 5 bases at V and 0 bases at J, with 13 bases between. CDR3 length: 15 residues. CDR1 is SGHAT, CDR2 FQNNGV, per germline. The CDR3 DNA reads as TGTGCCAGCAGCCTACAGGGTAGTATGAACACTGAAGCTTTCTTT. Its translation: CASSLQGSMNTEAFF.

This chain connects TRBV4-1 to TRBJ1-4; D perhaps matches TRBD1 (5 bases). The germline V gene encodes CDR1 MGHRA and CDR2 YSYEKL. The V end was cut by 1 base, the J end by 5 bases, with 17 bases between. The CDR3 covers 17 residues. As DNA, the CDR3 is TGCGCCAGCAGCCAAGGGGGGGGGAATCCTTGGAATGAAAAACTGTTTTTT. Translated, it gives CASSQGGGNPWNEKLFF.

The genes are TRBV4-2 and TRBJ1-4; 7 bases line up with TRBD1. Trimming at V came to 1 base and at J to 4 bases, leaving 3 bases not matched to a gene. The CDR3 is 15 residues long. Germline CDR1 LGHNA, CDR2 YNFKEQ. CDR3 in amino acids: CASSQGDRSNEKLFF. In DNA, the CDR3 is TGTGCCAGCAGCCAAGGGGACAGAAGTAATGAAAAACTGTTTTTT.

The chain links TRBV28 to TRBJ2-5, with D possibly matching TRBD2 (6 bases). CDR1 is MDHEN and CDR2 is SYDVKM in the germline V gene. The CDR3 runs 14 residues. V shed 5 bases and J shed 5 bases, with 15 bases lying between them. CDR3 region: CASSPLGGGETQYF. In nucleotides, the CDR3 is TGTGCCAGCAGTCCTCTGGGGGGTGGGGAGACCCAGTACTTC. The full variable domain, its missing parts supplied by reference TRBV28 and TRBJ2-5, is DVKVTQSSRYLVKRTGEKVFLECVQDMDHENMFWYRQDPGLGLRLIYFSYDVKMKEKGDIPEGYSVSREKKERFSLILESASTNQTSMYLCASSPLGGGETQYFGPGTRLLVL.

The V gene is TRBV9, the J gene TRBJ1-4; D is uncertain. Germline V CDR1 and CDR2: SGDLS, YYNGEE. CDR3 length: 16 amino acids. V lost 0 bases and J 1 base, leaving 10 bases between the germline ends. The CDR3 here is CASSVAAQLTNEKLFF. The CDR3 nucleotides read TGTGCCAGCAGCGTAGCTGCCCAGTTAACTAATGAAAAACTGTTTTTT.

This chain joins TRBV30 and TRBJ2-2, with D maybe TRBD2 (5 bases). V lost 7 bases to trimming and J lost 4 bases, with 7 bases between them. CDR1 and CDR2 (germline): GTSNPN, SVGIG (reference sequence). This CDR3 has 11 residues. Here the CDR3 reads CASGITGELFF. CDR3 DNA: TGTGCCTCGGGAATCACCGGGGAGCTGTTTTTT.

Here the CDR3 DNA reads TGTGCCACCAGCAGAGCCACCCCCGGCTCTGGAAACACCATATATTTT. As protein: CATSRATPGSGNTIYF. The chain carries TRBV15 and TRBJ1-3; no clear D gene. The germline CDR1 and CDR2 sequences are LNHNV and YYDKDF (reference sequence). This CDR3 comprises 16 residues. Trimming removed 1 base from V and 0 bases from J, with 10 bases in between. Complete variable domain (other parts from reference TRBV15 and TRBJ1-3): DAMVIQNPRYQVTQFGKPVTLSCSQTLNHNVMYWYQQKSSQAPKLLFHYYDKDFNNEADTPDNFQSRRPNTSFCFLDIRSPGLGDTAMYLCATSRATPGSGNTIYFGEGSWLTVV.

This clone was seen a few times. This chain joins TRBV5-4 and TRBJ1-1; 10 bases are a match to TRBD1. The CDR3 is 15 amino acids. Trimming cost V 0 bases and J 6 bases; bases outside gene matches: 5. The germline V gene encodes CDR1 SGHNT and CDR2 YYREEE (reference sequence). CDR3 loop: CASSLAGQGGAEAFF. The DNA for the CDR3 is TGTGCCAGCAGCTTGGCCGGACAGGGGGGAGCTGAAGCTTTCTTT.

The genes are TRBV5-1 and TRBJ1-2; possibly TRBD1 for D (6 bases). There are 14 residues in the CDR3. The germline gives CDR1 SGHRS, CDR2 YFSETQ. The V gene lost 0 bases and the J gene lost 7 bases, with 13 bases spanning the gap. CDR3 sequence (DNA): TGCGCCAGCAGCTTGGGGGGACAAGGGTTTGGCTACACCTTC. Its protein is CASSLGGQGFGYTF.

V usage is TRBV27 and J usage is TRBJ1-6, with D hard to call. Germline CDR1 MNHEY, CDR2 SMNVEV (reference sequence). The germline V and J ends were trimmed by 2 bases and 8 bases, with 4 bases remaining between them. There are 12 residues in the CDR3. CDR3 region: CASSLRDSPLHF. The CDR3 nucleotides are TGTGCCAGCAGTTTACGGGATTCACCCCTCCACTTT.

The chain uses TRBV5-1 and TRBJ2-1; possible D gene TRBD2, 5 bases. V lost 0 bases to trimming and J lost 5 bases, with 18 bases between them. This CDR3 is 17 amino acids long. CDR1 is SGHRS and CDR2 is YFSETQ in the germline V gene. In nucleotides, the CDR3 is TGCGCCAGCAGCTTGGGGTATCCGGGAAAAGCCGACAATGAGCAGTTCTTC. It specifies CASSLGYPGKADNEQFF.

The chain combines TRBV2 with TRBJ1-2; 10 nucleotides agree with TRBD1. V was clipped by 0 bases and J by 7 bases; unmatched bases: 5. Germline V gives CDR1 SNHLY, CDR2 FYNNEI. The CDR3 loop spans 15 amino acids. In nucleotides, the CDR3 is TGTGCCAGCAGTGAAGCGCCGGGACAGGGGAGTGGCTACACCTTC. It is translated as CASSEAPGQGSGYTF.

The sample holds a few counts of this clone. V gene TRBV7-9 combines with J gene TRBJ1-4, with 7 positions matching TRBD1. J was trimmed by 7 bases and V by 5 bases; bases with no gene match: 10. This CDR3 region has 15 residues. Per germline, CDR1 SEHNR and CDR2 FQNEAQ (reference sequence). The CDR3: CASSRYTGVVEKLFF. The CDR3 nucleotides are TGTGCCAGCAGCCGTTACACAGGGGTTGTTGAAAAACTGTTTTTT.

The DNA for the CDR3 is TGTGCCAGCAGCCCGGACAGGGGAGAAACTGAAGCTTTCTTT. It is translated as CASSPDRGETEAFF. The rearrangement links TRBV7-9 to TRBJ1-1; 9 bases fit TRBD1. V shed 5 bases, J shed 5 bases, and the junction held 6 bases outside the gene matches. Germline V CDR1 and CDR2: SEHNR, FQNEAQ (reference sequence). The CDR3 is 14 amino acids.

The chain's CDR3 is CASSDPEGQGNSDTQYF. The CDR3 DNA reads TGTGCCAGCAGTGATCCTGAAGGACAGGGGAATTCAGATACGCAGTATTTT. The rearrangement links TRBV6-1 to TRBJ2-3, with 9 positions matching TRBD1. The germline V gene has CDR1 MNHNS and CDR2 SASEGT. The CDR3 is 17 amino acids. The junction had 11 bases not matched to a gene; V was cut back by 3 bases and J by 4 bases.

This chain uses TRBV19 with TRBJ1-5; 9 positions agree with TRBD1. Germline V gene lookup returns CDR1 LNHDA and CDR2 SQIVND (reference sequence). The CDR3 loop spans 17 amino acids. V shed 5 bases, J shed 2 bases, and the junction held 10 bases outside the gene matches. The CDR3 DNA reads as TGTGCCAGTAGTGGGCGAACAGGGGGCGATGGCAATCAGCCCCAGCATTTT. Residues: CASSGRTGGDGNQPQHF.

The chain links TRBV6-1 to TRBJ1-6; the D gene is possibly TRBD1 (5 bases). The CDR3 spans 14 residues. Germline V gene sequence: CDR1 MNHNS, CDR2 SASEGT. V was clipped by 6 bases and J by 8 bases, with 14 bases between them. DNA of the CDR3: TGTGCCAGCAGGTTTAGGGGTCGAGATTCACCCCTCCACTTT. This sequence encodes CASRFRGRDSPLHF.

The chain links TRBV28 to TRBJ1-1; no firm D call. The CDR3 sequence is 14 residues long. CDR1 is MDHEN and CDR2 is SYDVKM in the germline V gene. V shed 3 bases and J shed 0 bases, with 8 bases lying between them. CDR3 sequence reads: CASSFSSLNTEAFF. The CDR3, as DNA: TGTGCCAGCAGTTTTAGTTCCCTGAACACTGAAGCTTTCTTT.

This clone turned up a few times. The V call is TRBV13, the J call TRBJ2-1, with 10 bases lining up with TRBD2. Germline lookup yields CDR1 PRHDT and CDR2 FYEKMQ (reference sequence). Trimming took 5 bases from V and 6 from J; bases not matched to a gene: 7. The CDR3 totals 15 residues. CDR3 sequence: CASSPGLAWVNEQFF. The CDR3 DNA reads as TGTGCCAGCAGCCCGGGACTAGCGTGGGTCAATGAGCAGTTCTTC.

The chain couples TRBV6-1 to TRBJ2-2; D is ambiguous. Trimming pared 6 bases from V and 6 bases from J, leaving 14 bases between. This CDR3 has 14 amino acids. Germline V gene data show CDR1 as MNHNS and CDR2 as SASEGT. The CDR3 loop is CASRTLGSSGELFF. The CDR3 DNA sequence: TGTGCCAGCAGGACCCTAGGATCGTCCGGGGAGCTGTTTTTT.

This rearrangement joins TRBV5-1 to TRBJ1-1; TRBD1 aligns across 7 bases. The V segment lost 3 bases and the J segment 3 bases; nucleotides outside the gene matches: 2. Germline CDR1 is SGHRS and CDR2 is YFSETQ. This CDR3 is 13 amino acids long. CDR3 DNA sequence: TGCGCCAGCAGCTCAGGGGGAGACACTGAAGCTTTCTTT. Translating gives CASSSGGDTEAFF.

This chain uses TRBV2 with TRBJ2-5; perhaps TRBD2 as D (6 bases). V was clipped by 6 bases and J by 4 bases, with 12 bases between them. CDR1 and CDR2 from the germline V gene are SNHLY and FYNNEI. The CDR3 has 13 residues. CDR3 in amino acids: CASRVEGGETQYF. For the CDR3, the DNA is TGTGCCAGCAGAGTGGAGGGTGGAGAGACCCAGTACTTC.

The CDR3 is CASSTGTGGEETQYF. The CDR3 DNA reads as TGCGCCAGCAGCACCGGGACAGGGGGCGAAGAGACCCAGTACTTC. This sequence joins TRBV10-1 and TRBJ2-5; TRBD1 aligns across 12 bases. CDR3 size: 15 residues. Germline V gene data show CDR1 as WNHNN and CDR2 as SYGVQD (reference sequence). After removal of 6 bases from V and 3 bases from J, the junction contained 5 bases not matched to a gene.

The V call is TRBV29-1, the J call TRBJ2-5; 8 bases match TRBD1. Per germline, CDR1 SQVTM and CDR2 ANQGSEA. This CDR3 region has 15 residues. V was pared by 2 bases and J by 2 bases, with 7 bases of the junction left unmatched. The CDR3, as DNA: TGCAGCGTTGAACAGCAGGGGGCGTCACAAGAGACCCAGTACTTC. Amino acids: CSVEQQGASQETQYF.